The subject of this entry is one T cell receptor (beta chain). Its specificity is unknown. TCRdb reanalyzed the PCR reads via MiXCR. The sample holds some 22,000 clones, around 25% seen once. The data were taken from a study of metastatic and nonmetastatic thyroid tumors. Study background: Malignant and benign thyroid patients had repertoires compared in peripheral blood and tumor or nodule tissue.

Germline-derived CDR1 and CDR2 are DFQATT and SNEGSKA (reference sequence). The CDR3 has 16 amino acids. V gave up 3 bases and J gave up 5 bases; unmatched junction bases: 12. Treatment of any kind had been given to no patient before thyroid surgery. Study observations and caveats: Across blood and tumor, TCR beta diversity in malignant thyroid tumors was reportedly significantly higher than in benign nodules.

The source material was tumor tissue. The chain employs TRBV20-1 and TRBJ2-2; TRBD1 agrees at 7 bases. This sequence was found in a male donor with papillary thyroid cancer or a benign thyroid nodule (not recorded which). Some clones in this sample may be carry-over from other donors' samples. The CDR3 DNA reads TGCAGTGCTAGTGGGTTAGACAGGGCTAAGACCGGGGAGCTGTTTTTT. This codes for CSASGLDRAKTGELFF.